One and the same sample provided the 6 T cell receptor beta chains below, sequenced in a study of beta chain features in type 1 diabetes. Study-level results: The study found moderately but significantly shorter TCRB CDR3s in all four CD4+ subsets of Type 1 diabetes patients.

Antigens for these TCRs are unknown. Every isolated RNA sample was fully reverse transcribed, so sequencing captured expressed TCRB transcripts. TCRdb's table, derived via immunoSEQ multiplex PCR, lists solely in-frame clones and lacks some. The repertoire holds 200,000 to 300,000 clones, with 11% as singletons. Sequencing was carried out using naive CD4+ T cells from blood. The receptors were sampled from a man aged 25-40 years with type 1 diabetes.

The chain combines TRBV10-3 with TRBJ2-1, with 9 bases identical to TRBD2. The CDR3 consists of 13 residues. The germline CDR1 and CDR2 sequences are ENHRY and SYGVKD. J was trimmed by 8 bases and V by 7 bases; bases with no gene match: 6. CDR3 region: CAITSGVSDEQFF. CDR3 in DNA: TGTGCCATCACTAGCGGGGTATCGGATGAGCAGTTCTTC.

This chain joins TRBV11-2 and TRBJ2-1, with D unclear. The CDR3 spans 14 residues. The germline V and J ends were trimmed by 1 base and 6 bases, with 10 bases remaining between them. Germline V lookup: CDR1 SGHAT, CDR2 FQNNGV. The CDR3 bases are TGTGCCAGCAGCTTAGCGCGTTTATCCAATGAGCAGTTCTTC. Its protein is CASSLARLSNEQFF.

In this sample, this clone turned up a few times. This chain links TRBV7-2 with TRBJ2-5; TRBD1 agrees at 8 bases. Germline CDR1 reads SGHTA; CDR2 reads FQGNSA. The CDR3 has 14 amino acids. The V and J ends lost 1 base and 3 bases, in that order; junction bases with no gene match: 1. CDR3 residues: CASSLETGEETQYF. The CDR3 DNA reads TGTGCCAGCAGCTTAGAGACAGGGGAAGAGACCCAGTACTTC. Supplemented by reference TRBV7-2 and TRBJ2-5, the full variable domain reads GAGVSQSPSNKVTEKGKDVELRCDPISGHTALYWYRQSLGQGLEFLIYFQGNSAPDKSGLPSDRFSAERTGGSVSTLTIQRTQQEDSAVYLCASSLETGEETQYFGPGTRLLVL.

The chain couples TRBV19 to TRBJ2-2; 10 nucleotides match TRBD1. The CDR3 consists of 14 residues. Looked up from germline, CDR1 is LNHDA and CDR2 is SQIVND (reference sequence). V dropped 6 bases and J dropped 4; count of bases not matched to a gene: 2. The CDR3 sequence: CASRRTGGTGELFF. CDR3 DNA sequence: TGTGCCAGTAGGCGGACAGGGGGCACCGGGGAGCTGTTTTTT.

This clone was counted only a few times. The chain uses TRBV18 and TRBJ1-2; D is undetermined. Germline V lookup: CDR1 KGHSH, CDR2 LQKENI. The CDR3 length is 15 residues. Trimming shortened V by 4 bases and J by 2 bases, and 14 bases separated the two germline ends. CDR3 sequence: CASSLQREDNYGYTF. CDR3 in DNA: TGTGCCAGCTCACTACAGAGGGAGGACAACTATGGCTACACCTTC.

V is TRBV11-2 and J is TRBJ1-2; D remains unclear. This CDR3 is built from 11 residues. The V gene lost 3 bases and the J gene lost 4 bases, with 3 bases spanning the gap. From germline, CDR1 is SGHAT and CDR2 FQNNGV. This CDR3 reads CASSFSYGYTF. The CDR3 DNA reads as TGTGCCAGCAGCTTTAGCTATGGCTACACCTTC. The full variable domain, rest sourced from reference TRBV11-2 and TRBJ1-2, is EAGVAQSPRYKIIEKRQSVAFWCNPISGHATLYWYQQILGQGPKLLIQFQNNGVVDDSQLPKDRFSAERLKGVDSTLKIQPAKLEDSAVYLCASSFSYGYTFGSGTRLTVV.